The 19 T cell receptor beta chains reported below all come from one sample, sequenced in a study of T cell changes during pregnancy in multiple sclerosis. Clones were read by immunoSEQ multiplex PCR, and TCRdb kept only the in-frame ones, dropping some. This sample carries under 40,000 clones, about nine tenths of them seen once, and the ten largest clones take 0.37%. The sample here was CD4+ T cells from peripheral blood mononuclear cells, taken in the third trimester of pregnancy. These receptors all come from a female donor in good health, enrolled as a control in a pregnancy study.

This clone was counted only a few times. DNA of the CDR3: TGTGCCAGCAGTGGAGCCCCGGGACAGGGACGCGACGAGCAGTACTTC. Its protein product is CASSGAPGQGRDEQYF. V and J are TRBV25-1 and TRBJ2-7; 9 positions match TRBD1. CDR1 is MGHDK, CDR2 SYGVNS, per germline. The CDR3 spans 16 residues. With 4 bases clipped from V and 5 bases from J, the junction kept 12 bases outside the gene matches.

This chain joins TRBV18 and TRBJ2-5, with D perhaps matching TRBD2 (5 bases). This CDR3 has 14 residues. Trimming cost V 2 bases and J 5 bases, with 12 bases left between them. The germline gives CDR1 KGHSH, CDR2 LQKENI. The CDR3 region is CASSPVSPGETQYF. CDR3 in DNA: TGTGCCAGCTCACCAGTTTCACCGGGGGAGACCCAGTACTTC.

V is TRBV7-2 and J is TRBJ2-7; TRBD2 might be the D (7 bases). V lost 5 bases, J lost 6 bases, and 17 bases lay in between. The CDR3 has 14 residues. CDR1 SGHTA and CDR2 FQGNSA come from the germline V gene. The CDR3 is CASSLRRGHPEQYF. CDR3 coding DNA: TGTGCCAGCAGCCTCCGGCGGGGGCACCCCGAGCAGTACTTC.

The rearrangement joins TRBV1 to TRBJ1-4; TRBD1 is the table's D call, not checked against the DNA. TRBV1 is flagged as a pseudogene. The CDR3 spans 17 residues. The CDR3 is CTSSQELRTAGQEKLFF. CDR3 in DNA: TGCACCAGCAGCCAAGAGCTTCGAACAGCCGGACAAGAAAAACTGTTTTTT.

This sequence joins TRBV5-6 and TRBJ2-2; D possibly corresponds to TRBD1 (6 bases). Germline CDR1 reads SGHDT; CDR2 reads YYEEEE. CDR3 length equals 14 residues. V dropped 5 bases and J dropped 3 bases, with 11 bases sitting between them. The CDR3 DNA reads as TGTGCCAGCAGTTTTGGACAGTACACCGGGGAGCTGTTTTTT. Amino acid sequence: CASSFGQYTGELFF.

The chain has TRBV7-2 and TRBJ2-3; 8 nucleotides align to TRBD2. The germline V gene has CDR1 SGHTA and CDR2 FQGNSA. Trimming cost V 3 bases and J 6 bases; bases outside gene matches: 5. The CDR3 extends over 14 amino acids. The CDR3 DNA follows: TGTGCCAGCAGCTTTCTAGCGGGTCCGGATACGCAGTATTTT. Translating gives CASSFLAGPDTQYF. The variable domain in full, completed from reference TRBV7-2 and TRBJ2-3, reads GAGVSQSPSNKVTEKGKDVELRCDPISGHTALYWYRQSLGQGLEFLIYFQGNSAPDKSGLPSDRFSAERTGGSVSTLTIQRTQQEDSAVYLCASSFLAGPDTQYFGPGTRLTVL.

This rearrangement joins TRBV19 to TRBJ1-2, with 8 bases matching TRBD1. The junction had 12 bases not matched to a gene; V was cut back by 5 bases and J by 4 bases. Germline CDR1 LNHDA, CDR2 SQIVND (reference sequence). The CDR3 covers 16 residues. The CDR3 sequence is CASSPIGTGSVYGYTF. CDR3 DNA sequence: TGTGCCAGTAGTCCCATCGGGACAGGCTCCGTCTATGGCTACACCTTC.

With respect to this clone: This same CDR3 is encoded by further DNA sequences in the sample. The genes are TRBV18 and TRBJ2-5; perhaps TRBD1 as D (5 bases). The CDR3 has 13 amino acids. Per the germline V gene, CDR1 is KGHSH and CDR2 is LQKENI. V shed 3 bases and J shed 2 bases, with 7 bases lying between them. The DNA of the CDR3 is TGTGCCAGCTCACCGAGACAGCAAGAGACCCAGTACTTC. Its translation is CASSPRQQETQYF.

This chain connects TRBV11-3 to TRBJ2-1; D not resolved. The CDR3 runs to 13 residues. Trimming pared 0 bases from V and 5 bases from J, leaving 5 bases between. Germline V CDR1 and CDR2: SGHNT, YENEEA. The CDR3 reads CASSLDSDNEQFF. CDR3 sequence (DNA): TGTGCCAGCAGCTTAGATTCGGACAATGAGCAGTTCTTC.

This clone was counted once. The gene calls are TRBV7-2 and TRBJ2-7, with 7 positions matching TRBD2. J gave up 2 bases and V 5 bases, and 12 bases lay outside the gene matches. The CDR3 length is 16 residues. Per germline, CDR1 SGHTA and CDR2 FQGNSA. The CDR3 nucleotides read TGTGCCAGCAGCCCTGAGGTGGCGGGAGACGCCTACGAGCAGTACTTC. This sequence encodes CASSPEVAGDAYEQYF.

The rearrangement joins TRBV28 to TRBJ2-1; 8 bases agree with TRBD2. There are 15 residues in the CDR3. The V and J ends lost 3 bases and 10 bases, in that order; junction bases with no gene match: 11. CDR1 and CDR2 from the germline V gene are MDHEN and SYDVKM. The CDR3 coding sequence is TGTGCCAGCAGTTTGGGGCTAGCGGGTCAAGGAGAGCAGTTCTTC. Amino acid sequence: CASSLGLAGQGEQFF.

The chain combines TRBV5-1 with TRBJ2-5; 8 bases align to TRBD1. Germline V CDR1 and CDR2: SGHRS, YFSETQ. Trimming took 4 bases from V and 0 from J; bases not matched to a gene: 8. The CDR3 runs 16 residues. In nucleotides, the CDR3 is TGCGCCAGCAGCCGCGGGACAGGAGGTTACCAAGAGACCCAGTACTTC. Translation: CASSRGTGGYQETQYF.

The chain joins TRBV2 to TRBJ1-2; D not resolved. The ends were cut back, 7 bases at V and 5 bases at J, with 17 bases in the middle. This CDR3 is built from 14 residues. Germline loops: CDR1 SNHLY, CDR2 FYNNEI. This chain's CDR3 is CASTQTKVIYGYTF. Here the CDR3 DNA reads TGTGCCAGCACTCAAACAAAAGTGATTTATGGCTACACCTTC.

The V call is TRBV27, the J call TRBJ2-7; 7 bases agree with TRBD2. The CDR3 is 14 amino acids. V was clipped by 4 bases and J by 7 bases; unmatched bases: 10. Germline CDR1 MNHEY, CDR2 SMNVEV (reference sequence). CDR3 bases: TGTGCCAGCAGTTCGTACGGGACTACTGGGGAGCAGTACTTC. This codes for CASSSYGTTGEQYF.

The chain couples TRBV29-1 to TRBJ2-7; D perhaps matches TRBD1 (6 bases). CDR1 is SQVTM, CDR2 ANQGSEA, per germline. With 3 bases removed from V and 6 bases from J, the gap between germline ends came to 12 bases. The CDR3 consists of 12 residues. The CDR3 DNA follows: TGCAGCGTTGACAGGGGTGCTTTCGAGCAGTACTTC. Protein product: CSVDRGAFEQYF.

The chain uses TRBV29-1 and TRBJ2-5; 9 bases map to TRBD1. CDR1 SQVTM and CDR2 ANQGSEA come from the germline V gene. The J segment lost 4 bases and the V segment lost 0 bases, leaving 6 bases of the junction unmatched. This CDR3 region has 15 residues. CDR3 DNA: TGCAGCGTTGAAGATCCGGGACAGGGAGGAGAGACCCAGTACTTC. Encoded protein: CSVEDPGQGGETQYF.

Only one count was recorded for this clone. The chain joins TRBV19 to TRBJ2-2; maybe TRBD2 (6 bases). V lost 6 bases and J 7 bases, leaving 15 bases between the germline ends. Per germline, CDR1 LNHDA and CDR2 SQIVND (reference sequence). CDR3 size: 14 residues. In DNA, the CDR3 is TGTGCCAGTAGCCCCCCCGGCGGGAACGGGGAGCTGTTTTTT. It specifies CASSPPGGNGELFF.

CDR3 amino acids: CASSLDPQLTTSSYNEQFF. DNA of the CDR3: TGTGCCAGCAGCCTAGACCCACAGCTCACGACGAGCTCCTACAATGAGCAGTTCTTC. This chain joins TRBV7-2 and TRBJ2-1; D unclear. The V gene's germline CDR1 is SGHTA and CDR2 FQGNSA. CDR3 length: 19 amino acids. Trimming took off 5 bases at V and 0 bases at J, with 23 bases between the two ends.

This sequence joins TRBV7-9 and TRBJ2-4; the D gene is possibly TRBD1 (6 bases). CDR1 SEHNR and CDR2 FQNEAQ come from the germline V gene (reference sequence). The CDR3 has 16 residues. The ends were cut back, 5 bases at V and 6 bases at J, with 20 bases in the middle. CDR3 region: CASSPRQVGATNIQYF. In DNA, the CDR3 is TGTGCCAGCAGCCCGCGACAGGTTGGGGCAACAAACATTCAGTACTTC.